The 4 T cell receptor beta chains presented below share a single source sample, sequenced in a study of monozygotic twins with inflammatory bowel disease. From its re-call of the 5' RACE reads, TCRdb lists each CDR3 protein once, without DNA. Recorded for this sample: 350,000 to 400,000 distinct CDR3 sequences. Sequencing input: blood. The receptor set was obtained from a human donor with ulcerative colitis or Crohn's disease, or a healthy co-twin of an affected twin (not recorded which).

This chain uses TRBV7-2 with TRBJ2-5; checking the TCRdb D call of TRBD1 is not possible without DNA. CDR1 is SGHTA and CDR2 is FQGNSA in the germline V gene. The CDR3 sequence is 15 residues long. The CDR3 region is CASSLAGQGGETQYF. The full variable domain, rest sourced from reference TRBV7-2 and TRBJ2-5, is GAGVSQSPSNKVTEKGKDVELRCDPISGHTALYWYRQSLGQGLEFLIYFQGNSAPDKSGLPSDRFSAERTGGSVSTLTIQRTQQEDSAVYLCASSLAGQGGETQYFGPGTRLLVL.

The chain links TRBV9 to TRBJ2-2; absent DNA, TCRdb's TRBD1 call cannot be checked. The CDR3 sequence is 17 residues long. Germline V gives CDR1 SGDLS, CDR2 YYNGEE. CDR3 amino acids: CASSVVPDRDNTGELFF.

The gene calls are TRBV11-2 and TRBJ2-3; with no DNA, the TCRdb D assignment of TRBD1 cannot be verified. Germline CDR1 and CDR2: SGHAT and FQNNGV. The CDR3 sequence is 13 residues long. Here the CDR3 reads CASSRQNTDTQYF.

This chain uses TRBV6-5 with TRBJ2-7. This CDR3 region has 14 residues. CDR1 MNHEY and CDR2 SVGAGI come from the germline V gene. The CDR3: CASSYSGGPYEQYF.